This TCR beta chain was observed in a study of CD8+CD57+ T cells in acquired aplastic anemia. At the level of the study: Sorting CD4+ and CD8+ cells gave DNA averaging about 2.9 ug. On average, healthy donors gave approximately 11 million reads for CD4+ cells. Points from the study as a whole: Patients had fewer than 35 CD8+ CDR3 sequences in common with controls (the shared set). CD8+ Simpson's diversity in patients was not significantly different from that in controls.

The junction had 8 bases not matched to a gene; V was cut back by 4 bases and J by 6 bases. From germline, CDR1 is LNHNV and CDR2 YYDKDF (reference sequence). This CDR3 has 14 amino acids. This clonotype was seen at least ten times. Antigen: not known. Genomic DNA provided the template from which TCR beta VDJ and CDR3 profiles were obtained. Via MiXCR, TCRdb re-called the reads, giving one row per CDR3 protein. The sample yields roughly 130,000 distinct CDR3 sequences, 40% to 60% seen once. The chain links TRBV15 to TRBJ1-1; 7 nucleotides match TRBD1. The TCR originated in a human donor in good health, serving as a control. Material: sorted CD4+, CD8+, or CD8+CD57+ T cells (not recorded which) from PBMCs. CDR3 sequence reads: CATSIRQGGAEAFF. Here the CDR3 DNA reads TGTGCCACCAGCATCAGACAGGGAGGGGCTGAAGCTTTCTTT.